A selection of T cell receptor beta chains follows, all from one sample in a study of blood T cells in healthy people across ages. TCRdb re-analysed the 5' RACE reads in MiXCR, keeping a single row per CDR3 protein. The sample includes around 1,100,000 distinct CDR3 sequences, more than 30% of them seen just once. The source material was blood. Every receptor here comes from a man between 18 and 29 years old in good health. The CDR3 runs from the conserved cysteine through the conserved F or W. The order of the fields is clone size, V gene, D gene, J gene, CDR3 length, CDR3 DNA, CDR3 protein. A D gene is named only where the DNA matches it firmly. Size is stated for part of the rows, as once, few or many counts, or as a class when the clone is expanded.

>few|TRBV25-1|.|TRBJ1-2|14
TGTGCCAGCAGTGACGGGACACGTAACTATGGCTACACCTTC
CASSDGTRNYGYTF
>few|TRBV20-1|.|TRBJ2-2|15
TGCAGTGCTACTTTTGGCGAGCAGCACACCGGGGAGCTGTTTTTT
CSATFGEQHTGELFF
>few|TRBV6-1|.|TRBJ2-5|13
TGTGCCAGCACCTGTAGCGGGGGACAGGCCCAGTACTTC
CASTCSGGQAQYF
>.|TRBV6-1|TRBD1|TRBJ1-6|15
TGTGCCAGCAGTGAAGACAGGGGGCACAATTCACCCCTCCACTTT
CASSEDRGHNSPLHF
>few|TRBV28|.|TRBJ1-6|15
TGTGCCAGCAAGTTGGGGGGGATAGATTATTCACCCCTCCACTTT
CASKLGGIDYSPLHF
>few|TRBV7-2|TRBD1|TRBJ1-1|16
TGTGCCAGCAGCTTACTCCCGGACAGGGTGAACACTGAAGCTTTCTTT
CASSLLPDRVNTEAFF
>.|TRBV4-1|.|TRBJ1-1|15
TGCGCCAGCAGCCAAAGAACAGACCGGAACACTGAAGCTTTCTTT
CASSQRTDRNTEAFF
>.|TRBV25-1|TRBD1|TRBJ1-2|16
TGTGCCAGTAGTGGAGAGAACAGGGGGACACTCTATGGCTACACCTTC
CASSGENRGTLYGYTF
>.|TRBV28|.|TRBJ2-5|16
TGTGCCAGCAGTCTTTTATTCCCGGGCAAAGATGTGTCCCAGTACTTC
CASSLLFPGKDVSQYF
>.|TRBV6-5|.|TRBJ1-2|14
TGTGCCAGCACCTCAAATGGTGGGGCGGTTGGCTACACCTTC
CASTSNGGAVGYTF
>few|TRBV20-1|.|TRBJ1-2|13
TGCAGTGCTATCTTGGACGGAAACTATGGCTACACCTTC
CSAILDGNYGYTF
>few|TRBV6-6|.|TRBJ2-1|14
TGTGCCAGCAGTTCCTCTCAAAGCCCCTGGGGGCAGTTCTTC
CASSSSQSPWGQFF
>few|TRBV12-3/TRBV12-4|.|TRBJ2-2|14
TGTGCCAGCAGTTTTGGTGGGGAGACCGGGGAGCTGTTTTTT
CASSFGGETGELFF
>few|TRBV10-3|TRBD2|TRBJ2-1|13
TGTGCCATCAGGAGCGGGGGGTACAATGAGCAGTTCTTC
CAIRSGGYNEQFF
>few|TRBV11-1|.|TRBJ2-3|16
TGTGCCAGCAGCCCCTTTTGGGGGACTAGCACAGATACGCAGTATTTT
CASSPFWGTSTDTQYF
>.|TRBV6-2/TRBV6-3|TRBD2|TRBJ2-5|17
TGTGCCAGCAGTTACTCGTTGATCCAGCGGGGACAAGAGACCCAGTACTTC
CASSYSLIQRGQETQYF
>.|TRBV9|.|TRBJ2-3|14
TGTGCCAGCTCCGTCGGCTTCGTCACAGATACGCAGTATTTT
CASSVGFVTDTQYF
>few|TRBV12-3/TRBV12-4|.|TRBJ2-1|21
TGTGCCAGCAGTCCTCGTCGACAGGGGATCGTACGGCGGGGGGACAACAATGAGCAGTTCTTC
CASSPRRQGIVRRGDNNEQFF
>many|TRBV5-1|TRBD1|TRBJ1-1|16
TGCGCCAGCAGCTACAGACAGGGGGACGAGGACACTGAAGCTTTCTTT
CASSYRQGDEDTEAFF
>many|TRBV20-1|.|TRBJ1-4|12
TGCAGTGCTAGAGGGGGGAATGAAAAACTGTTTTTT
CSARGGNEKLFF
>.|TRBV6-5|.|TRBJ2-1|16
TGTGCCAGCAGTTACTCCCTACTCCGGGACAACAATGAGCAGTTCTTC
CASSYSLLRDNNEQFF
>.|TRBV20-1|TRBD1|TRBJ1-2|15
TGCAGTGCTAGACGTGGACAGGGGGGTGGCTATGGCTACACCTTC
CSARRGQGGGYGYTF
>.|TRBV6-2/TRBV6-3|.|TRBJ2-3|12
TGTGCCAGCAGTTACCCCCCGGGTACGCAGTATTTT
CASSYPPGTQYF
>once|TRBV27|.|TRBJ2-1|14
TGTGCCAGCAGTCGGGGGCGTGGTTTAGGTGAGCAGTTCTTC
CASSRGRGLGEQFF
>many|TRBV29-1|.|TRBJ2-7|11
TGCAGCGTTGAAGGAGGGCTCGAGCAGTACTTC
CSVEGGLEQYF
>few|TRBV4-3|.|TRBJ2-3|15
TGCGCCAGCAGCCAAGATGGGACGATTACAGATACGCAGTATTTT
CASSQDGTITDTQYF
>.|TRBV24-1|.|TRBJ1-5|14
TGTGCCACCAGTGCCGGGGCTAGCAATCAGCCCCAGCATTTT
CATSAGASNQPQHF
>.|TRBV20-1|TRBD2|TRBJ2-5|15
TGCAGTGCTACCGGGGGGGCGGGTTTGGAAGAGACCCAGTACTTC
CSATGGAGLEETQYF
>.|TRBV2|.|TRBJ2-3|12
TGTGCCATAAACCCCAGCACAGATACGCAGTATTTT
CAINPSTDTQYF
>.|TRBV5-1|.|TRBJ1-1|14
TGCGCCAGCAGCGGCCAGTATCTTGGGACTGAAGCTTTCTTT
CASSGQYLGTEAFF
>.|TRBV20-1|.|TRBJ2-1|17
TGCAGTGCTAGAGAGCGGGGCCAGATTTCCTTCTACAATGAGCAGTTCTTC
CSARERGQISFYNEQFF
>few|TRBV4-1|.|TRBJ2-5|15
TGCGCCAGCAGCCAAGATCACGTGTACCAAGAGACCCAGTACTTC
CASSQDHVYQETQYF
>.|TRBV7-2|.|TRBJ2-4|19
TGTGCCAGCAGCTTACGCTATACGGACCCACGTGCGGCCAAAAACATTCAGTACTTC
CASSLRYTDPRAAKNIQYF
>.|TRBV20-1|TRBD2|TRBJ2-5|15
TGCAGTGCCCAAAATAGCGGGGGGGAACAAGAGACCCAGTACTTC
CSAQNSGGEQETQYF
>few|TRBV4-3|.|TRBJ2-4|18
TGCGCCAGCAGCCAAGAACTTTCGGGACACAGAGCCAAAAACATTCAGTACTTC
CASSQELSGHRAKNIQYF
>.|TRBV30|.|TRBJ1-3|14
TGTGCCTGGAGTGCACGGCTCAGGGGAAACACCATATATTTT
CAWSARLRGNTIYF
>.|TRBV21-1|.|TRBJ2-3|13
TGTGCCAGCAGCAGGAATGCCCCAGATACGCAGTATTTT
CASSRNAPDTQYF
>many|TRBV12-3/TRBV12-4|.|TRBJ2-3|11
TGTGCCAGCAGTTCCCCCAGTACGCAGTATTTT
CASSSPSTQYF
>.|TRBV18|.|TRBJ2-7|12
TGTGCCAGCTCACCACAGCCCTACGAGCAGTACTTC
CASSPQPYEQYF
>few|TRBV7-2|.|TRBJ1-5|14
TGTGCCAGCAGCTTTAATGGGGACAATCAGCCCCAGCATTTT
CASSFNGDNQPQHF
>.|TRBV20-1|.|TRBJ2-7|16
TGCAGTGCTAGAGATGTCCGGACTTGGGCCACCTACGAGCAGTACTTC
CSARDVRTWATYEQYF
>.|TRBV2|.|TRBJ1-2|14
TGTGCCAGCAGTGATAAGGCCTCGACATATGGCTACACCTTC
CASSDKASTYGYTF
>.|TRBV2|.|TRBJ1-5|14
TGTGCCAGCTCCTACGGGGAGGGGGATCAGCCCCAGCATTTT
CASSYGEGDQPQHF
>.|TRBV27|.|TRBJ2-2|15
TGTGCCAGCACCCCCGTCGGGTCGGACACCGGGGAGCTGTTTTTT
CASTPVGSDTGELFF
>.|TRBV7-9|.|TRBJ1-1|14
TGTGCCAGCAGCCGAACAGAGAAAGGCGCTGAAGCTTTCTTT
CASSRTEKGAEAFF
>few|TRBV14|TRBD1|TRBJ1-2|13
TGTGCCAGCAGCCAATTTCAGGGGGTCGGCTACACCTTC
CASSQFQGVGYTF
>.|TRBV12-3/TRBV12-4|.|TRBJ1-5|14
TGTGCCAGCAGTTTCGGAGGGGTGGGTCAGCCCCAGCATTTT
CASSFGGVGQPQHF
>few|TRBV6-6|TRBD2|TRBJ2-3|16
TGTGCCAGCAGTTACCCAGCGGGGGGGGTATCAGATACGCAGTATTTT
CASSYPAGGVSDTQYF
>.|TRBV20-1|.|TRBJ2-7|14
TGCAGTGCTAGAGGCGAGACAGAGACCTACGAGCAGTACTTC
CSARGETETYEQYF
>.|TRBV4-1|.|TRBJ1-2|16
TGCGCCAGCAGCCTCGTTCAGAGGGACCGGATCGGGGGCTACACCTTC
CASSLVQRDRIGGYTF
>.|TRBV20-1|TRBD2|TRBJ2-3|13
TGCAGTGCTGGACTAGCTTTTCTGGATACGCAGTATTTT
CSAGLAFLDTQYF